The clone carrying this T cell receptor beta chain has only one observation. This entry belongs to a study of cytomegalovirus exposure and HLA in healthy donors. The PCR used 60 Vbeta and 13 Jbeta primers. Only in-frame clones appear in the TCRdb table, and some are missing; sequencing was by immunoSEQ multiplex PCR. The sample includes about 210,000 clones, roughly 77% of them seen just once. The CDR3 runs 11 residues. The V gene's germline CDR1 is LGHNA and CDR2 YSLEER. The V gene lost 0 bases and the J gene lost 9 bases, with 3 bases spanning the gap. This chain links TRBV4-3 with TRBJ2-1; no firm D call. This receptor was taken from a male donor in good health and CMV-seropositive. The sequenced sample consisted of PBMCs. Here the CDR3 reads CASSQEREQFF. CDR3 sequence (DNA): TGCGCCAGCAGCCAAGAGCGTGAGCAGTTCTTC.